The clone carrying this T cell receptor beta chain was detected many times. Antigen: not known. RNA transcripts were the template, and TCR beta CDR3 regions were amplified from them. RT-PCR with HTBI primers came first, then second-round multiplex PCR. TCRdb used MiXCR to reprocess the multiplex PCR reads, holding one entry per CDR3 protein. The repertoire holds 400,000 to 450,000 distinct CDR3 sequences, with over 20% as singletons. V was trimmed by 2 bases and J by 7 bases, leaving 17 bases between them. Germline V lookup: CDR1 SNHLY, CDR2 FYNNEI. The CDR3 length is 16 residues. This sample was taken from a study of Graves' ophthalmopathy and Graves' hyperthyroidism. Findings of the study overall: The model flagged ophthalmopathy progression at about 68% sensitivity and 72% to 80% specificity.

This rearrangement joins TRBV2 to TRBJ2-2, with D perhaps TRBD2 (7 bases). Specimen: peripheral blood. This sequence originates from a woman under 30 with stable Graves' hyperthyroidism. The CDR3 nucleotides read TGTGCCAGCAGTGAATTACGGTCAGGGGAGGGCGGGGAGCTGTTTTTT. Translation: CASSELRSGEGGELFF.